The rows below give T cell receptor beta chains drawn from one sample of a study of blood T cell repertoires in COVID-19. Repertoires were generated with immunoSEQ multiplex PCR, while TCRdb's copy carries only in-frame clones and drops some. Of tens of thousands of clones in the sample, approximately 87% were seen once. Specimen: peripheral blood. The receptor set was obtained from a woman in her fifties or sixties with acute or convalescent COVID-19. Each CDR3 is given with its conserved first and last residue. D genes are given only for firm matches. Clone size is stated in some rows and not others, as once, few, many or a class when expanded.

CDR3 DNA: TGCAGTGCTCTGACCCGGGATGAGCAGTTCTTC
CDR3 protein: CSALTRDEQFF
J gene: TRBJ2-1
clone size: -
D gene: -
V gene: TRBV20-1

CDR3 DNA: TGCGCCAGCAGCTCGGGACAGCCCAACACCGGGGAGCTGTTTTTT
CDR3 protein: CASSSGQPNTGELFF
J gene: TRBJ2-2
clone size: -
D gene: TRBD1
V gene: TRBV5-1

CDR3 DNA: TGCGCCAGCAGCGAAGTCCCGCTAACAGGGGTAGCCAAAAACATTCAGTACTTC
CDR3 protein: CASSEVPLTGVAKNIQYF
J gene: TRBJ2-4
clone size: -
D gene: TRBD1
V gene: TRBV4-1

CDR3 DNA: TGTGCCAGCAGCTCACCGGGACAAAGCTCTGGGGCCAACGTCCTGACTTTC
CDR3 protein: CASSSPGQSSGANVLTF
J gene: TRBJ2-6
clone size: -
D gene: -
V gene: TRBV5-4

CDR3 DNA: TGTGCCAGTAGTGCCTACCCCGGGGGGGGATCGGATCAGCCCCAGCATTTT
CDR3 protein: CASSAYPGGGSDQPQHF
J gene: TRBJ1-5
clone size: -
D gene: -
V gene: TRBV19

CDR3 DNA: TGTGCCAGCTCCCAGGGGGAGGCTCTCTCTGGAAACACCATATATTTT
CDR3 protein: CASSQGEALSGNTIYF
J gene: TRBJ1-3
clone size: -
D gene: TRBD1
V gene: TRBV7-9

CDR3 DNA: TGTGCCAGCAGTGATTTTTCCAGGCCCAAGCAAGAGACCCAGTACTTC
CDR3 protein: CASSDFSRPKQETQYF
J gene: TRBJ2-5
clone size: -
D gene: -
V gene: TRBV6-1

CDR3 DNA: TGTGCCAGCAGTGAAGCGAGGGGACAACAGCCCCAGCATTTT
CDR3 protein: CASSEARGQQPQHF
J gene: TRBJ1-5
clone size: -
D gene: -
V gene: TRBV6-1

CDR3 DNA: TGTGCCAGCTCACCGTACACTGGGCGCGCCGGGGAGCTGTTTTTT
CDR3 protein: CASSPYTGRAGELFF
J gene: TRBJ2-2
clone size: -
D gene: -
V gene: TRBV18

CDR3 DNA: TGCGCCAGCAACCCTGGTTCGCCAGGGTGGCCAGAAGCTTTCTTT
CDR3 protein: CASNPGSPGWPEAFF
J gene: TRBJ1-1
clone size: -
D gene: -
V gene: TRBV5-1

CDR3 DNA: TGCGCCAGCAGCCAAGATGGGGCAGAAGAGACCCAGTACTTC
CDR3 protein: CASSQDGAEETQYF
J gene: TRBJ2-5
clone size: -
D gene: -
V gene: TRBV4-1

CDR3 DNA: TGTGCCAGCAGACCGGGACAGTTCTATTCACCCCTCCACTTT
CDR3 protein: CASRPGQFYSPLHF
J gene: TRBJ1-6
clone size: -
D gene: TRBD1
V gene: TRBV6-6

CDR3 DNA: TGTGCCACCAGCAGAGCGGGCGGGAAGGAAAAACTGTTTTTT
CDR3 protein: CATSRAGGKEKLFF
J gene: TRBJ1-4
clone size: -
D gene: -
V gene: TRBV15

CDR3 DNA: TGTGCCAGCAGCACGGGACAGGCCTCGGGTGAGCAGTTCTTC
CDR3 protein: CASSTGQASGEQFF
J gene: TRBJ2-1
clone size: once
D gene: TRBD1
V gene: TRBV5-4

CDR3 DNA: TGTGCCAGTAACGTGGGACACACTAATGAAAAACTGTTTTTT
CDR3 protein: CASNVGHTNEKLFF
J gene: TRBJ1-4
clone size: -
D gene: -
V gene: TRBV19

CDR3 DNA: TGTGCCAGTAGTCCCGACCGGGACAGGGGGAACAATGAGCAGTTCTTC
CDR3 protein: CASSPDRDRGNNEQFF
J gene: TRBJ2-1
clone size: -
D gene: TRBD1
V gene: TRBV19

CDR3 DNA: TGTGCCAGCAGTGGGGGGACAGGTTCGCTTAGCAATCAGCCCCAGCATTTT
CDR3 protein: CASSGGTGSLSNQPQHF
J gene: TRBJ1-5
clone size: -
D gene: TRBD1
V gene: TRBV2

CDR3 DNA: TGTGCCAGTATGAAGGGGGCTTCGTACACTGAAGCTTTCTTT
CDR3 protein: CASMKGASYTEAFF
J gene: TRBJ1-1
clone size: -
D gene: TRBD1
V gene: TRBV19

CDR3 DNA: TGTGCCAGCAGCCACAGGGGGATTCGTGAAAAACTGTTTTTT
CDR3 protein: CASSHRGIREKLFF
J gene: TRBJ1-4
clone size: once
D gene: TRBD1
V gene: TRBV3-1/TRBV3-2

CDR3 DNA: TGTGCCAGCAGCAAACCCCCGGGACAGGGAAGTGAAAAACTGTTTTTT
CDR3 protein: CASSKPPGQGSEKLFF
J gene: TRBJ1-4
clone size: -
D gene: TRBD1
V gene: TRBV5-4

CDR3 DNA: TGTGCCAGCAGCTCCCGTATCCGGGACAAGAATGGCTACACCTTC
CDR3 protein: CASSSRIRDKNGYTF
J gene: TRBJ1-2
clone size: few
D gene: -
V gene: TRBV7-8

CDR3 DNA: TGTGCCAGCAGACCCGGACAGGGGAGGGGCTATGGCTACACCTTC
CDR3 protein: CASRPGQGRGYGYTF
J gene: TRBJ1-2
clone size: -
D gene: TRBD1
V gene: TRBV6-6

CDR3 DNA: TGTGCCATCAGCCCGGGACAGGGGAACACCGGGGAGCTGTTTTTT
CDR3 protein: CAISPGQGNTGELFF
J gene: TRBJ2-2
clone size: -
D gene: TRBD1
V gene: TRBV10-3

CDR3 DNA: TGCAGCGTTGATCCCAGGGGGCGCGCAGATACGCAGTATTTT
CDR3 protein: CSVDPRGRADTQYF
J gene: TRBJ2-3
clone size: -
D gene: TRBD1
V gene: TRBV29-1

CDR3 DNA: TGCGCCAGCAGCTTGGAAGAGGGGGCTAACACTGAAGCTTTCTTT
CDR3 protein: CASSLEEGANTEAFF
J gene: TRBJ1-1
clone size: -
D gene: TRBD1
V gene: TRBV5-1

CDR3 DNA: TGTGCCAGCAGGTTGACAGAGACTGGAAACACCATATATTTT
CDR3 protein: CASRLTETGNTIYF
J gene: TRBJ1-3
clone size: -
D gene: -
V gene: TRBV7-9

CDR3 DNA: TGTGCCAGCAGGGCCGGGTTCCCAGATAACACCGGGGAGCTGTTTTTT
CDR3 protein: CASRAGFPDNTGELFF
J gene: TRBJ2-2
clone size: -
D gene: -
V gene: TRBV2

CDR3 DNA: TGTGCCAGCTCACTCGGGGTCAATCAGCCCCAGCATTTT
CDR3 protein: CASSLGVNQPQHF
J gene: TRBJ1-5
clone size: once
D gene: -
V gene: TRBV18

CDR3 DNA: TGTGCCAGCAGTTTAGCGGGGGGGCAAGAGACCCAGTACTTC
CDR3 protein: CASSLAGGQETQYF
J gene: TRBJ2-5
clone size: -
D gene: TRBD2
V gene: TRBV2

CDR3 DNA: TGTGCCACCAGCAGAGAAGGGGGCAGAGAAGAGACCCAGTACTTC
CDR3 protein: CATSREGGREETQYF
J gene: TRBJ2-5
clone size: once
D gene: TRBD1
V gene: TRBV15

CDR3 DNA: TGTGCCAGCAGCCCCGGTCTACTGGGCAATCAGCCCCAGCATTTT
CDR3 protein: CASSPGLLGNQPQHF
J gene: TRBJ1-5
clone size: -
D gene: -
V gene: TRBV3-1/TRBV3-2

CDR3 DNA: TGTGCCAGCAGCATAGCGGGGGTGAATAGCAATCAGCCCCAGCATTTT
CDR3 protein: CASSIAGVNSNQPQHF
J gene: TRBJ1-5
clone size: -
D gene: -
V gene: TRBV6-2/TRBV6-3

CDR3 DNA: TGTGCCAGTACGGACAGGGGCTATGGCTACACCTTC
CDR3 protein: CASTDRGYGYTF
J gene: TRBJ1-2
clone size: -
D gene: TRBD1
V gene: TRBV19

CDR3 DNA: TGTGCCAGCAGCCTCGAAGGGGGCAGCTATGGCTACACCTTC
CDR3 protein: CASSLEGGSYGYTF
J gene: TRBJ1-2
clone size: medium-sized
D gene: TRBD1
V gene: TRBV13

CDR3 DNA: TGTGCCAGCAGCCAAGGAACAGGGAGCACCGGGGAGCTGTTTTTT
CDR3 protein: CASSQGTGSTGELFF
J gene: TRBJ2-2
clone size: -
D gene: -
V gene: TRBV14

CDR3 DNA: TGTGCCAGTATTTGGGCAACTGAAGCTTTCTTT
CDR3 protein: CASIWATEAFF
J gene: TRBJ1-1
clone size: -
D gene: -
V gene: TRBV19

CDR3 DNA: TGCGCCAGCCCCCGGACTAGCGGGGGTCAAGAGACCCAGTACTTC
CDR3 protein: CASPRTSGGQETQYF
J gene: TRBJ2-5
clone size: -
D gene: TRBD2
V gene: TRBV10-1

CDR3 DNA: TGTGCCAGTAAACAGGATGAGGGCACAGATACGCAGTATTTT
CDR3 protein: CASKQDEGTDTQYF
J gene: TRBJ2-3
clone size: -
D gene: -
V gene: TRBV19

CDR3 DNA: TGTGCCAGCAGCTTGACAGGGGGGATACGGCAAGAGACCCAGTACTTC
CDR3 protein: CASSLTGGIRQETQYF
J gene: TRBJ2-5
clone size: once
D gene: TRBD1
V gene: TRBV5-4

CDR3 DNA: TGTGCCATCAATCCGTCAGACTCTGGAAACACCATATATTTT
CDR3 protein: CAINPSDSGNTIYF
J gene: TRBJ1-3
clone size: -
D gene: -
V gene: TRBV10-3

CDR3 DNA: TGTGCCAGCAGCCAAGAGGACGACAGGTACACTGAAGCTTTCTTT
CDR3 protein: CASSQEDDRYTEAFF
J gene: TRBJ1-1
clone size: few
D gene: -
V gene: TRBV4-2

CDR3 DNA: TGTGCCAGCAGCTTAGCGGGAGCGGTCACCGGGGAGCTGTTTTTT
CDR3 protein: CASSLAGAVTGELFF
J gene: TRBJ2-2
clone size: -
D gene: -
V gene: TRBV11-2

CDR3 DNA: TGTGCCAGCAGCTTAGGGACACATAATTCACCCCTCCACTTT
CDR3 protein: CASSLGTHNSPLHF
J gene: TRBJ1-6
clone size: -
D gene: -
V gene: TRBV5-8

CDR3 DNA: TGTGCCAGCAGCTCAACCCTTAGGAGCGGGAGTATCACCGGGGAGCTGTTTTTT
CDR3 protein: CASSSTLRSGSITGELFF
J gene: TRBJ2-2
clone size: -
D gene: TRBD2
V gene: TRBV7-3

CDR3 DNA: TGTGCTAGTGGTTTGGTCGCAGGGGGAGGCTACACCTTC
CDR3 protein: CASGLVAGGGYTF
J gene: TRBJ1-2
clone size: -
D gene: TRBD1
V gene: TRBV12-5

CDR3 DNA: TGTGCCAGCTCACCATCCGGGATAGGGACAGATACGCAGTATTTT
CDR3 protein: CASSPSGIGTDTQYF
J gene: TRBJ2-3
clone size: -
D gene: -
V gene: TRBV18

CDR3 DNA: TGTGCCAGCAGACCTCAAACAGGGGCTCTTTTTAATTCACCCCTCCACTTT
CDR3 protein: CASRPQTGALFNSPLHF
J gene: TRBJ1-6
clone size: few
D gene: TRBD1
V gene: TRBV27

CDR3 DNA: TGTGCCAGCAGGCGTCCGGTCGGACTAGTGAAAGAGACCCAGTACTTC
CDR3 protein: CASRRPVGLVKETQYF
J gene: TRBJ2-5
clone size: -
D gene: TRBD2
V gene: TRBV28

CDR3 DNA: TGTGCCAGCAGTGAGCGGACAGTCTCCTATGGCTACACCTTC
CDR3 protein: CASSERTVSYGYTF
J gene: TRBJ1-2
clone size: few
D gene: -
V gene: TRBV2